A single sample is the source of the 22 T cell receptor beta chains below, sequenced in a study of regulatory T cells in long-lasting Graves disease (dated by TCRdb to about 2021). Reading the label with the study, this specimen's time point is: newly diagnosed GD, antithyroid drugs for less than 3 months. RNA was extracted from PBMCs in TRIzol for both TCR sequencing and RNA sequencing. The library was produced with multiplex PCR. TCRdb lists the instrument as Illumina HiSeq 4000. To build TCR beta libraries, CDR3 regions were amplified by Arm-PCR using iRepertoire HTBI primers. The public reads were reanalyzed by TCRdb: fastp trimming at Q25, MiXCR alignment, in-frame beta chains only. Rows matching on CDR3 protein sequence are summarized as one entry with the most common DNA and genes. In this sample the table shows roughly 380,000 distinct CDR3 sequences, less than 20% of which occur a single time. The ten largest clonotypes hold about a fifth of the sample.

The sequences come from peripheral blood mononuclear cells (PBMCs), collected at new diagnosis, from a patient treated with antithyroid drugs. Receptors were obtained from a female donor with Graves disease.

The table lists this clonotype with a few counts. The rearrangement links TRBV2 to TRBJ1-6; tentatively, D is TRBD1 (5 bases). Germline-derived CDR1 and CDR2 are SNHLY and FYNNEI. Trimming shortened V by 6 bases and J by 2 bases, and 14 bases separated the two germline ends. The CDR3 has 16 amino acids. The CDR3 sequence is CASSGGGGTYNSPLHF. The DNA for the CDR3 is TGTGCCAGCAGCGGGGGGGGAGGGACCTATAATTCACCCCTCCACTTT.

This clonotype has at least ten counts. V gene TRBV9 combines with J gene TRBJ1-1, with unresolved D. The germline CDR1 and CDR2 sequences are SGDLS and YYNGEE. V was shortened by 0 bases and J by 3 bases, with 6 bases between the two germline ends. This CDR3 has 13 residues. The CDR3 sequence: CASSVAGDTEAFF. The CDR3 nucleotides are TGTGCCAGCAGCGTAGCCGGGGACACTGAAGCTTTCTTT. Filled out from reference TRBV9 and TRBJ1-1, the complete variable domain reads DSGVTQTPKHLITATGQRVTLRCSPRSGDLSVYWYQQSLDQGLQFLIQYYNGEERAKGNILERFSAQQFPDLHSELNLSSLELGDSALYFCASSVAGDTEAFFGQGTRLTVV.

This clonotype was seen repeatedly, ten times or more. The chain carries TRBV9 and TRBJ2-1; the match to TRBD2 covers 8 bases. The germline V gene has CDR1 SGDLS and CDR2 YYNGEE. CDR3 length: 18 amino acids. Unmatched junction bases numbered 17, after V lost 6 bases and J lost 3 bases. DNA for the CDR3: TGTGCCAGCACCCAGAACGCCGCCTTACTAGCGGTCTACAATGAGCAGTTCTTC. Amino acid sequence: CASTQNAALLAVYNEQFF.

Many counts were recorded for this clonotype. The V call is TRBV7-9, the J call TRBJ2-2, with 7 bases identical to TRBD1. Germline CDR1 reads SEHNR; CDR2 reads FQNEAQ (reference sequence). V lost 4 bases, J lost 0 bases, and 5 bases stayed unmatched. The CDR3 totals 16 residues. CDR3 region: CASSSRDRTNTGELFF. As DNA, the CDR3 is TGTGCCAGCAGCTCAAGGGACAGAACGAACACCGGGGAGCTGTTTTTT. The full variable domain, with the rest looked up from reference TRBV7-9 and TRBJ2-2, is DTGVSQNPRHKITKRGQNVTFRCDPISEHNRLYWYRQTLGQGPEFLTYFQNEAQLEKSRLLSDRFSAERPKGSFSTLEIQRTEQGDSAMYLCASSSRDRTNTGELFFGEGSRLTVL.

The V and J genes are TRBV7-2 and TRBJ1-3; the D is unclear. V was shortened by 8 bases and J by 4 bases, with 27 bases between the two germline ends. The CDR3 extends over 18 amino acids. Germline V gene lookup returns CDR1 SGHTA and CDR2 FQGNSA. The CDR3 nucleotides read TGTGCCAGCCCTAGCCCTACGGACTTTGGTCCATACGGAAACACCATATATTTT. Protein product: CASPSPTDFGPYGNTIYF.

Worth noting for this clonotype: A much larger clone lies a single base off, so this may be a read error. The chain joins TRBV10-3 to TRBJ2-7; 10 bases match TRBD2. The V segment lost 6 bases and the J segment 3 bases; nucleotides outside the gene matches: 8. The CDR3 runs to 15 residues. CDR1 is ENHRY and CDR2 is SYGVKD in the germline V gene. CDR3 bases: TGTGCCATCAGAGAGGAGCGGGAGGGCCTCTACGAGCAGTACTTC. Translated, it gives CAIREEREGLYEQYF.

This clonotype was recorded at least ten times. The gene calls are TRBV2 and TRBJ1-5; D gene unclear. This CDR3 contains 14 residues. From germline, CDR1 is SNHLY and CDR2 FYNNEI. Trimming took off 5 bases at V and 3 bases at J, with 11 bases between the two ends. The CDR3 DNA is TGTGCCAGCAGTACAGACACGGTCAATCAGCCCCAGCATTTT. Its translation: CASSTDTVNQPQHF.

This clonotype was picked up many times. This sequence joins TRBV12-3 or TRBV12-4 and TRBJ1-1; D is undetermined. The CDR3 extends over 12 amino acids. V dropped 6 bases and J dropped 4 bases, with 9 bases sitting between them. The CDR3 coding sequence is TGTGCCAGCAGCCTTTTAGGCACTGAAGCTTTCTTT. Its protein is CASSLLGTEAFF.

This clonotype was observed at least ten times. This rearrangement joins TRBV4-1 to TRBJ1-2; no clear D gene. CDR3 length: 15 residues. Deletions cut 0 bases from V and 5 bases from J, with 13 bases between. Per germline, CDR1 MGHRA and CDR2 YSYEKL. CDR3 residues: CASSQDTYTPYGYTF. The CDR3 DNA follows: TGCGCCAGCAGCCAAGACACGTATACCCCTTATGGCTACACCTTC.

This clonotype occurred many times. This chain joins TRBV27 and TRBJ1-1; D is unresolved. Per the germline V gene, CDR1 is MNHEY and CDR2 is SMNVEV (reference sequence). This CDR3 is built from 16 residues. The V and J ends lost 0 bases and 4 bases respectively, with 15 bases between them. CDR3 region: CASSLSEGSYGTEAFF. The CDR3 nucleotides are TGTGCCAGCAGTTTATCGGAGGGTTCGTACGGCACTGAAGCTTTCTTT.

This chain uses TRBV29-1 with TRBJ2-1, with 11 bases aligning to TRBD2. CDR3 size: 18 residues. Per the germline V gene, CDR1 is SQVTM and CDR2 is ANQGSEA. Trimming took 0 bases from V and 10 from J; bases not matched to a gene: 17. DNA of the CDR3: TGCAGCGTTGAAGATCTGGGGCTAGCGGGAGGAATTCAAAGCGAGCAGTTCTTC. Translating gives CSVEDLGLAGGIQSEQFF.

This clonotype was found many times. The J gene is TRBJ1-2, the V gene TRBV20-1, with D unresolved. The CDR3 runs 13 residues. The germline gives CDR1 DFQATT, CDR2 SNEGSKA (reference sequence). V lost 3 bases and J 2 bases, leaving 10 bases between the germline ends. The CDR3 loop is CSASRGRNYGYTF. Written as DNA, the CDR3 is TGCAGTGCTAGCCGCGGCAGGAACTATGGCTACACCTTC.

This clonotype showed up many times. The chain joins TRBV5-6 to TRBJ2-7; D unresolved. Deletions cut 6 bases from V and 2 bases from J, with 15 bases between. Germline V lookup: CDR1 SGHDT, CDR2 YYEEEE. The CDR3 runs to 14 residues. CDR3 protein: CASTLRGRTYEQYF. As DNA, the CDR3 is TGTGCCAGCACCCTGCGTGGGCGGACCTACGAGCAGTACTTC.

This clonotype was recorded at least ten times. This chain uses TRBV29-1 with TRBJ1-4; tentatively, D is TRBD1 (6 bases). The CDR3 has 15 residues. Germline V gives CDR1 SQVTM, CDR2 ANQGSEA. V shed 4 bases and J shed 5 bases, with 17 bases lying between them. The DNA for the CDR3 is TGCAGCGTTGCATCTCGTGGGGACACCAATGAAAAACTGTTTTTT. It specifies CSVASRGDTNEKLFF.

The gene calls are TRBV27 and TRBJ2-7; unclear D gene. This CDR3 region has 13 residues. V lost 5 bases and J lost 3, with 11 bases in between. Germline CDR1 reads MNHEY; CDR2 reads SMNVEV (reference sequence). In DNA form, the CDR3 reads TGTGCCAGCAGTCGCTTCGACGGCTACGAGCAGTACTTC. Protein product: CASSRFDGYEQYF.

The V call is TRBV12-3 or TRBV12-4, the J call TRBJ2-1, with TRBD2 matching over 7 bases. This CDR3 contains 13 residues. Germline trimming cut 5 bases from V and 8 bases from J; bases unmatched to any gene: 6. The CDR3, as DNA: TGTGCCAGCAGTCACGGACTAGTGGATGAGCAGTTCTTC. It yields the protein CASSHGLVDEQFF.

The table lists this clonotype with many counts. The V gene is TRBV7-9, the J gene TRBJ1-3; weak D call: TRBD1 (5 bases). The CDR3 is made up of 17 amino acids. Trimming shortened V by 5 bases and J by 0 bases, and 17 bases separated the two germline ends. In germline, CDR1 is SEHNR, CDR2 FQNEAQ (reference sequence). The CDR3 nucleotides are TGTGCCAGCAGCACCTCACCCAGGGAACGCTCTGGAAACACCATATATTTT. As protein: CASSTSPRERSGNTIYF. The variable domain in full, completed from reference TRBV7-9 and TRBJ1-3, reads DTGVSQNPRHKITKRGQNVTFRCDPISEHNRLYWYRQTLGQGPEFLTYFQNEAQLEKSRLLSDRFSAERPKGSFSTLEIQRTEQGDSAMYLCASSTSPRERSGNTIYFGEGSWLTVV.

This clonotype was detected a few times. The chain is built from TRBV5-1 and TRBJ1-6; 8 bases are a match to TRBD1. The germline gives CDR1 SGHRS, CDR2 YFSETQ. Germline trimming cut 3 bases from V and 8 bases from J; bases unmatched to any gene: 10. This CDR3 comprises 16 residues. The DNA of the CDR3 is TGCGCCAGCAGCTCGGAGGGGACAGGCCGGTATTCACCCCTCCACTTT. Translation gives CASSSEGTGRYSPLHF.

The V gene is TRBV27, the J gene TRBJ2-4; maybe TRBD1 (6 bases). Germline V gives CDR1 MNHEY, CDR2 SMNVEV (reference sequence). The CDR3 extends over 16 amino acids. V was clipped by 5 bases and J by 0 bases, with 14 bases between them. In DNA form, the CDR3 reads TGTGCCAGCAGTCTCAGTGGGACATTAGCCAAAAACATTCAGTACTTC. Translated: CASSLSGTLAKNIQYF.

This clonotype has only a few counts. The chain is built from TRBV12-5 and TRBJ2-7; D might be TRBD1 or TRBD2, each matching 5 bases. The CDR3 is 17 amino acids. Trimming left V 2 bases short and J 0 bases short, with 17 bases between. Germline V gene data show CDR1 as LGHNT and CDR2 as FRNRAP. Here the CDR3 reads CASGLSITGLLSYEQYF. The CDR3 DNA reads TGTGCTAGTGGTTTGTCAATAACAGGACTGCTCTCCTACGAGCAGTACTTC.

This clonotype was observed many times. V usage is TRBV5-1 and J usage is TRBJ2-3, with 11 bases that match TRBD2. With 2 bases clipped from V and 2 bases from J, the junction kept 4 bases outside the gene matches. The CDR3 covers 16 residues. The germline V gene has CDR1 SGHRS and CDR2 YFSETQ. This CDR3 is CASSFTSGSPTDTQYF. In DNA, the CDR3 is TGCGCCAGCAGCTTTACTAGCGGGAGCCCCACAGATACGCAGTATTTT.

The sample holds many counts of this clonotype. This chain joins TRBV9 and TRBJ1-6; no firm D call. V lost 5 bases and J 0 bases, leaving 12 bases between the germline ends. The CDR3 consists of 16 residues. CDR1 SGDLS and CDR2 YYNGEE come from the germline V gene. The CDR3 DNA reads TGTGCCAGCAGTGGGGAGGTGACCTCCTATAATTCACCCCTCCACTTT. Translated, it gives CASSGEVTSYNSPLHF. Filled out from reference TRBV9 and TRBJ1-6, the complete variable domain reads DSGVTQTPKHLITATGQRVTLRCSPRSGDLSVYWYQQSLDQGLQFLIQYYNGEERAKGNILERFSAQQFPDLHSELNLSSLELGDSALYFCASSGEVTSYNSPLHFGNGTRLTVT.